The T cell receptor (beta chain) described here comes from a study of blood T cell repertoires in COVID-19. Turning to the study itself: Samples came from the United States, Italy and Spain, spanning acute and convalescent COVID-19. The cDNA or gDNA used as material had been derived from T cells, B-cell-depleted T cells, or PBMCs.

Measured with immunoSEQ multiplex PCR; TCRdb has only the in-frame clones, and not every one. The sample lists 300,000 to 350,000 clones, roughly 90% occurring once. Sequenced: peripheral blood. This sequence was found in a man aged 25 to 45 with COVID-19, enrolled during active disease.

The CDR3 here is CATSRDSGTGMAFF. The CDR3 coding sequence is TGTGCCACCAGCAGAGATTCAGGGACAGGGATGGCTTTCTTT. The chain links TRBV15 to TRBJ1-1; 9 bases are a match to TRBD1. The CDR3 length is 14 residues. The germline V gene encodes CDR1 LNHNV and CDR2 YYDKDF (reference sequence). V was clipped by 0 bases and J by 11 bases; unmatched bases: 7.